The next 29 T cell receptor beta chains were all read from a single sample in a study of shared clonotypes between healthy human individuals. Generated by immunoSEQ multiplex PCR, the TCRdb table keeps only in-frame clones and is missing some. The repertoire has roughly 1,100,000 clones, about 70% of them found once; the top ten carry about 1.5%. The sample was memory CD4+ T cells sorted from blood. The subset: CD45RA-negative fraction. The receptor source for this set is a man between 18 and 29 years old in good health.

In its sample, this clone was seen many times. Additional DNA sequences in this sample encode the identical CDR3. This sequence joins TRBV5-1 and TRBJ2-2, with a tentative D call TRBD1 (6 bases). V was cut by 4 bases and J by 10 bases, with 14 bases left in between. The CDR3 contains 13 residues. Germline V gene data show CDR1 as SGHRS and CDR2 as YFSETQ. The CDR3, as DNA: TGCGCCAGCAGCACCGACAGGACCCCGGAGCTGTTTTTT. The encoded protein is CASSTDRTPELFF.

The V gene is TRBV11-2, the J gene TRBJ1-2; TRBD1 might be the D (5 bases). The CDR3 loop spans 12 amino acids. Trimming removed 0 bases at V and 14 bases at J, with 13 bases between. CDR1 is SGHAT, CDR2 FQNNGV, per germline. In DNA, the CDR3 is TGTGCCAGCAGCTTAGATCGGGGCAGACAAACCTTC. This gives the protein CASSLDRGRQTF. Full variable domain (remainder filled in from reference TRBV11-2 and TRBJ1-2): EAGVAQSPRYKIIEKRQSVAFWCNPISGHATLYWYQQILGQGPKLLIQFQNNGVVDDSQLPKDRFSAERLKGVDSTLKIQPAKLEDSAVYLCASSLDRGRQTFGSGTRLTVV.

This clone is a singleton in its sample. The rearrangement joins TRBV28 to TRBJ2-4; the match to TRBD2 covers 8 bases. The CDR3 has 14 amino acids. Germline V lookup: CDR1 MDHEN, CDR2 SYDVKM. J lost 7 bases, V lost 8 bases, and 10 bases had no gene match. This CDR3 reads CASSVSGGTNIQYF. DNA of the CDR3: TGTGCCAGCTCAGTTTCGGGGGGGACTAACATTCAGTACTTC.

V usage is TRBV30 and J usage is TRBJ1-6; D ambiguous. Trimming shortened V by 4 bases and J by 0 bases, and 10 bases separated the two germline ends. The CDR3 runs to 15 residues. Germline CDR1 GTSNPN, CDR2 SVGIG (reference sequence). The CDR3 sequence: CAWTSPSSYNSPLHF. The CDR3 nucleotides are TGTGCCTGGACAAGTCCTAGCTCCTATAATTCACCCCTCCACTTT.

This clone was detected many times. The genes are TRBV25-1 and TRBJ1-1; D is ambiguous. Germline loops: CDR1 MGHDK, CDR2 SYGVNS. The length of the CDR3 is 12 residues. V lost 6 bases, J lost 6 bases, and 11 bases lay in between. This chain's CDR3 is CASSKGGSEAFF. In nucleotides, the CDR3 is TGTGCCAGCAGCAAGGGTGGGTCTGAAGCTTTCTTT.

This clone was seen only a few times. Other DNA sequences in the sample encode the same CDR3. V and J are TRBV30 and TRBJ2-1; 10 positions match TRBD1. Per the germline V gene, CDR1 is GTSNPN and CDR2 is SVGIG (reference sequence). CDR3 size: 15 residues. Trimming took 3 bases from V and 4 from J; bases not matched to a gene: 6. CDR3 sequence: CAWRGGQGSYNEQFF. In DNA, the CDR3 is TGTGCCTGGAGGGGGGGACAGGGGAGTTACAATGAGCAGTTCTTC.

There are a few counts of this clone. The CDR3 coding sequence is TGTGCCAGCAGCGCGGCGCTTTATAATTCACCCCTCCACTTT. Amino acids: CASSAALYNSPLHF. The chain has TRBV11-2 and TRBJ1-6; D unclear. Germline CDR1 is SGHAT and CDR2 is FQNNGV. Trimming cost V 5 bases and J 4 bases, with 9 bases left between them. The CDR3 is 14 residues long. Full variable domain (rest looked up from reference TRBV11-2 and TRBJ1-6): EAGVAQSPRYKIIEKRQSVAFWCNPISGHATLYWYQQILGQGPKLLIQFQNNGVVDDSQLPKDRFSAERLKGVDSTLKIQPAKLEDSAVYLCASSAALYNSPLHFGNGTRLTVT.

V is TRBV5-4 and J is TRBJ1-6; TRBD1 might be the D (6 bases). This CDR3 comprises 14 residues. Germline values: CDR1 SGHNT, CDR2 YYREEE (reference sequence). V was trimmed by 3 bases and J by 7 bases, leaving 11 bases between them. The CDR3 sequence is CASSYRDNNSPLHF. The CDR3 DNA reads TGTGCCAGCAGCTACCGGGACAACAATTCACCCCTCCACTTT.

The rearrangement joins TRBV28 to TRBJ1-6; a weak D match, TRBD1 (5 bases). V dropped 8 bases and J dropped 10 bases, with 15 bases sitting between them. Germline CDR1 is MDHEN and CDR2 is SYDVKM. The length of the CDR3 is 13 residues. CDR3 amino acids: CASQGDSFSPLHF. CDR3 DNA sequence: TGTGCCAGCCAAGGCGACAGTTTCTCACCCCTCCACTTT.

This rearrangement joins TRBV5-1 to TRBJ2-3; unclear D gene. The CDR3 is made up of 14 amino acids. The V and J ends lost 7 bases and 2 bases respectively, with 14 bases between them. CDR1 is SGHRS and CDR2 is YFSETQ in the germline V gene. CDR3 residues: CASEPDHNTDTQYF. The DNA for the CDR3 is TGCGCCAGCGAACCGGACCATAACACAGATACGCAGTATTTT.

This chain uses TRBV19 with TRBJ2-7; a possible D gene is TRBD1 (6 bases). The germline V gene encodes CDR1 LNHDA and CDR2 SQIVND (reference sequence). The CDR3 is 12 residues long. V was cut by 10 bases and J by 4 bases, with 14 bases left in between. The CDR3 coding sequence is TGTGCCACAAAGCAGGGGAGATACGAGCAGTACTTC. Residues: CATKQGRYEQYF.

CDR3 sequence: CASSLGPERSSYNEQFF. Written as DNA, the CDR3 is TGTGCCAGCAGCTTGGGCCCGGAGCGTAGCTCCTACAATGAGCAGTTCTTC. This chain links TRBV5-6 with TRBJ2-1; D is undetermined. CDR1 is SGHDT and CDR2 is YYEEEE in the germline V gene. V shed 0 bases and J shed 0 bases, with 13 bases lying between them. The length of the CDR3 is 17 residues.

As to this clone: Other DNA sequences in this sample translate to the same CDR3. V is TRBV11-3 and J is TRBJ2-3, with 12 bases aligning to TRBD2. CDR1 SGHNT and CDR2 YENEEA come from the germline V gene. CDR3 length: 16 amino acids. With 4 bases clipped from V and 3 bases from J, the junction kept 5 bases outside the gene matches. The CDR3 DNA is TGTGCCAGCAGCTCGGGACTAGCGGGTGGGACAGATACGCAGTATTTT. Residues: CASSSGLAGGTDTQYF.

The chain employs TRBV7-9 and TRBJ2-1; 9 positions match TRBD2. Germline V gene lookup returns CDR1 SEHNR and CDR2 FQNEAQ (reference sequence). Germline trimming cut 5 bases from V and 7 bases from J; bases unmatched to any gene: 12. This CDR3 is built from 16 residues. In nucleotides, the CDR3 is TGTGCCAGCAGCCCAAACAGCGGGAGGAACCGGAATGAGCAGTTCTTC. Amino acids: CASSPNSGRNRNEQFF.

The chain uses TRBV5-5 and TRBJ2-7; possible D gene TRBD1, 6 bases. This CDR3 has 15 residues. CDR1 and CDR2 from the germline V gene are SGHKS and YYEKEE (reference sequence). V was trimmed by 4 bases and J by 0 bases, leaving 14 bases between them. CDR3 sequence (DNA): TGTGCCAGCAGCCGAACAGGGATGAGCTCCTACGAGCAGTACTTC. Translated, it gives CASSRTGMSSYEQYF.

The chain recombines TRBV15 with TRBJ2-7; TRBD1 agrees at 7 bases. The ends lost 1 base at V and 3 bases at J; junction bases unmatched: 3. The CDR3 extends over 14 amino acids. Germline CDR1 LNHNV, CDR2 YYDKDF (reference sequence). The CDR3 nucleotides read TGTGCCACCAGCAGAGTGGCAGGGGGCTACGAGCAGTACTTC. As protein: CATSRVAGGYEQYF.

The rearrangement joins TRBV6-1 to TRBJ2-5, with 11 bases aligning to TRBD2. The CDR3 extends over 15 amino acids. Germline CDR1 reads MNHNS; CDR2 reads SASEGT. V trimming: 5 bases; J trimming: 5 bases; junction bases outside the gene matches: 7. Here the CDR3 reads CASSRSGGAGETQYF. The CDR3, as DNA: TGTGCCAGCAGTCGTAGCGGGGGGGCAGGGGAGACCCAGTACTTC.

This CDR3 is CASKWVQVTDTQYF. In DNA form, the CDR3 reads TGTGCCAGTAAGTGGGTTCAGGTCACAGATACGCAGTATTTT. This chain connects TRBV19 to TRBJ2-3, with D hard to call. Germline CDR1 and CDR2: LNHDA and SQIVND (reference sequence). With 7 bases removed from V and 2 bases from J, the gap between germline ends came to 13 bases. This CDR3 is 14 amino acids long.

The chain has TRBV5-6 and TRBJ2-1; D is unresolved. Trimming left V 0 bases short and J 0 bases short, with 7 bases between. The CDR3 is 15 residues long. The V gene's germline CDR1 is SGHDT and CDR2 YYEEEE. The CDR3 nucleotides are TGTGCCAGCAGCTTGGACGGAAACTCCTACAATGAGCAGTTCTTC. Encoded protein: CASSLDGNSYNEQFF.

The V gene is TRBV9, the J gene TRBJ2-1; D is perhaps TRBD2 (6 bases). The CDR3 extends over 14 amino acids. Germline CDR1 is SGDLS and CDR2 is YYNGEE. V lost 0 bases and J 8 bases, leaving 12 bases between the germline ends. CDR3 nucleotide sequence: TGTGCCAGCAGCGTAGGGGTCGGAGGGGATGAGCAGTTCTTC. Its protein is CASSVGVGGDEQFF.

For this clone: Mismatch with germline at one junction end may stem from a read error. The J gene is TRBJ2-1, the V gene TRBV7-7; no reliable D call. CDR1 is SSHAT and CDR2 is FNYEAQ in the germline V gene (reference sequence). CDR3 size: 14 residues. DNA for the CDR3: TGTGCTAGCAGCTTAGTTCCAGGCTACAATGAGCAGTTCTTC. The encoded protein is CASSLVPGYNEQFF.

The rearrangement links TRBV11-3 to TRBJ2-1; 8 positions match TRBD1. Germline lookup yields CDR1 SGHNT and CDR2 YENEEA. V gave up 3 bases and J gave up 7 bases; unmatched junction bases: 8. The CDR3 is 15 residues long. CDR3: CASSFTGGKRNEQFF. For the CDR3, the DNA is TGTGCCAGCAGCTTCACAGGGGGGAAGCGGAATGAGCAGTTCTTC.

The sample holds a few counts of this clone. This rearrangement joins TRBV13 to TRBJ2-6, with 12 bases identical to TRBD1. The J segment lost 2 bases and the V segment lost 3 bases, leaving 2 bases of the junction unmatched. Germline V lookup: CDR1 PRHDT, CDR2 FYEKMQ (reference sequence). The CDR3 loop spans 17 amino acids. CDR3 sequence: CASSFGTGGPGANVLTF. CDR3 sequence (DNA): TGTGCCAGCAGCTTCGGGACAGGGGGCCCTGGGGCCAACGTCCTGACTTTC.

The rearrangement joins TRBV6-6 to TRBJ2-5; possibly TRBD1 for D (6 bases). Germline CDR1 and CDR2: MNHNY and SVGAGI (reference sequence). This CDR3 region has 16 residues. The ends were cut back, 8 bases at V and 0 bases at J, with 19 bases in the middle. Written as DNA, the CDR3 is TGTGCCAGCGGCTGGGGTTTGGACAGAAACCAAGAGACCCAGTACTTC. Translating gives CASGWGLDRNQETQYF.

V and J are TRBV5-4 and TRBJ1-6, with unresolved D. Germline V gene lookup returns CDR1 SGHNT and CDR2 YYREEE (reference sequence). This CDR3 region has 15 residues. Trimming took 4 bases from V and 7 from J, leaving 15 bases between them. CDR3 sequence (DNA): TGTGCCAGCAGCCCCCAAGGAAGGGCAAATTCACCCCTCCACTTT. Its protein product is CASSPQGRANSPLHF.

This rearrangement joins TRBV27 to TRBJ2-4; D unclear. The CDR3 sequence is 15 residues long. Germline CDR1 and CDR2: MNHEY and SMNVEV (reference sequence). V lost 6 bases and J 4 bases, leaving 16 bases between the germline ends. The CDR3: CASRPDLTLKNIQYF. Written as DNA, the CDR3 is TGTGCCAGCAGGCCGGACCTTACCCTAAAAAACATTCAGTACTTC.

V and J are TRBV27 and TRBJ2-3; 14 bases line up with TRBD2. Germline CDR1 and CDR2: MNHEY and SMNVEV (reference sequence). The CDR3 contains 15 residues. J was trimmed by 5 bases and V by 5 bases; bases with no gene match: 3. The CDR3 DNA reads as TGTGCCAGCAGTCTCGGACTAGCGGGGGGAGATACGCAGTATTTT. Translating it yields CASSLGLAGGDTQYF.

J is TRBJ2-7 and V is TRBV11-2; TRBD2 agrees at 11 bases. Germline CDR1 reads SGHAT; CDR2 reads FQNNGV. This CDR3 spans 17 amino acids. V lost 2 bases and J lost 0; bases outside the gene matches: 6. CDR3 sequence reads: CASSLRTSGFSSYEQYF. The DNA for the CDR3 is TGTGCCAGCAGCTTAAGGACTAGCGGGTTTAGCTCCTACGAGCAGTACTTC.

The chain recombines TRBV7-2 with TRBJ1-6; D is uncertain. CDR3 length: 13 residues. V dropped 5 bases and J dropped 14 bases, with 16 bases sitting between them. Germline CDR1 and CDR2: SGHTA and FQGNSA. CDR3: CASSQNPQRALHF. The CDR3 bases are TGTGCCAGCAGCCAGAACCCCCAGAGAGCCCTCCACTTT.